This T cell receptor beta chain was found in a study of response to subunit inactivated influenza vaccine. Germline lookup yields CDR1 MNHEY and CDR2 SVGEGT. Trimming at V came to 5 bases and at J to 0 bases, leaving 10 bases not matched to a gene. The CDR3 covers 20 residues. TCRdb analysed the RT-PCR reads with MiXCR anew, one entry per CDR3 protein. The sample records more than 550,000 distinct CDR3 sequences, 11% being singletons. Separately, the same data were catalogued under a study of T cells expressing NK-cell markers. That publication notes: UMIs accompanied the 5'RACE template switching by which TCR beta cDNA was made. Sequencing of TCR beta repertoires drew on sorted CD3+CD56+NKG2C+, CD3+CD56+NKG2C- and CD3+CD56-NKG2C+ T cells. Dominant NKG2C+ clonotypes were found to form about 1.0-7.5% of CD8+ T cells in over five donors. A handful of donors showed these clonotypes also leading the CD3+CD56-NKG2C+ fraction.

The sequence was obtained from a man aged 50 to 59 who received an inactivated influenza vaccine. The input for sequencing was PBMCs from blood, taken on the day of vaccination. V is TRBV6-2 or TRBV6-3 and J is TRBJ2-2; 15 bases line up with TRBD2. CDR3 in DNA: TGTGCCAGCAGTCGTCCAATGGGACTAGCGGGAGGAACGAACACCGGGGAGCTGTTTTTT. It encodes CASSRPMGLAGGTNTGELFF.